The sequence of this T cell receptor (beta chain) was determined in a study of shared clonotypes between healthy human individuals. This CDR3 region has 14 residues. V was pared by 0 bases and J by 5 bases, with 8 bases between. The germline V gene encodes CDR1 LNHNV and CDR2 YYDKDF (reference sequence). Points on this clone: Antigen: not known.

Study conclusions and caveats: Donor clonotype sharing was expected to depend on sequencing depth. Tissues were not sampled, only blood, and their repertoires likely differ.

The material for each subset, its genomic DNA, was split evenly across several immunoSEQ plates. Here immunoSEQ multiplex PCR was the method, and the copy in TCRdb shows in-frame clones only, minus some. The sample includes a few hundred thousand clones, roughly four fifths of them seen just once. The V and J genes are TRBV15 and TRBJ2-1, with D tentatively TRBD2 (6 bases). Sequenced material: PBMCs. This TCR was recovered from a woman between 40 and 55 years old in good health. Some clones in this sample may be carry-over from other donors' samples. This CDR3 reads CATSRESGDNEQFF. The CDR3 bases are TGTGCCACCAGCAGAGAGTCGGGAGACAATGAGCAGTTCTTC.